This T cell receptor beta chain was sequenced in a study of T-cell memory formation after mild COVID-19. Findings of the study overall: Whereas later expanders leaned CD4+, clones contracting day 15 to 85 showed a balanced CD4/CD8 makeup. CD4+ contracting clones were mainly CM and EM; CD8+ ones, EMRA.

In regard to this clonotype: Its specificity is unknown.

Each CDR3 protein is one row after TCRdb ran MiXCR on the 5' RACE reads. The sample records under 60,000 distinct CDR3 sequences, approximately 9% being singletons. Trimming pared 4 bases from V and 3 bases from J, leaving 17 bases between. The CDR3 contains 16 residues. Germline CDR1 reads LGHNA; CDR2 reads YNFKEQ. The clonotype comes from an adult woman who had mild COVID-19 (a few samples of this study predate the infection). Cell type and time point are not known. Sequencing was performed on PBMCs or a T cell subset sorted from them (not recorded which). V and J are TRBV4-2 and TRBJ2-3, with D perhaps matching TRBD2 (6 bases). The CDR3, as DNA: TGTGCCAGCAGCCTTTTAGCGGTTGGGACGACAGATACGCAGTATTTT. Amino acids: CASSLLAVGTTDTQYF.